A single sample is the source of the 20 T cell receptor beta chains below, sequenced in a study of Ad26.COV2.S vaccination and SARS-CoV-2 variants. Produced via immunoSEQ multiplex PCR; TCRdb's table is partial and in-frame only. This sample has hundreds of thousands of clones, with around nine tenths found just once. Treatment specified: approximately 18 received Ad26.COV2.S at low or high dose, single or two shots; five or six received placebo; per-sample allocation not given. Samples analyzed were those drawn on day 63 after the first vaccine or placebo injection. The source was peripheral blood, collected in a trial of Ad26.COV2.S vaccine versus placebo. These TCRs come from a person between 18 and 65 years old who received the Ad26.COV2.S COVID-19 vaccine or a placebo.

The gene calls are TRBV7-2 and TRBJ2-7; either TRBD1 or TRBD2 may supply D (5 bases each). The germline CDR1 and CDR2 sequences are SGHTA and FQGNSA. This CDR3 contains 13 residues. V dropped 5 bases and J dropped 6 bases, with 14 bases sitting between them. The CDR3 spells CASSVTGLLEQYF. The CDR3 coding sequence is TGTGCCAGCAGCGTCACAGGACTTCTCGAGCAGTACTTC.

The V call is TRBV3-1 (or the pseudogene TRBV3-2), the J call TRBJ2-3, with TRBD2 matching 7 bases. The J segment lost 3 bases and the V segment lost 1 base, leaving 7 bases of the junction unmatched. This CDR3 contains 16 residues. The germline gives CDR1 LGHDT, CDR2 YNNKEL (reference sequence). The CDR3 is CASSQALASGTDTQYF. The CDR3 nucleotides read TGTGCCAGCAGCCAAGCCCTGGCTAGCGGAACAGATACGCAGTATTTT.

This chain connects TRBV7-9 to TRBJ2-7; a possible D gene is TRBD2 (5 bases). The CDR3 is made up of 14 amino acids. The ends were cut back, 4 bases at V and 2 bases at J, with 12 bases in the middle. Germline CDR1 and CDR2: SEHNR and FQNEAQ (reference sequence). The CDR3 bases are TGTGCCAGCAGCTCCTACGGACTTCCCTACGAGCAGTACTTC. Translated: CASSSYGLPYEQYF.

V gene TRBV28 combines with J gene TRBJ1-1; no reliable D call. There are 15 residues in the CDR3. The germline V gene has CDR1 MDHEN and CDR2 SYDVKM. Trimming stripped 6 bases from V and 3 bases from J, with 17 bases between. Here the CDR3 reads CASSRYGVMDTEAFF. The DNA for the CDR3 is TGTGCCAGCAGCCGGTATGGGGTCATGGACACTGAAGCTTTCTTT.

The chain combines TRBV24-1 with TRBJ2-1, with a tentative D call TRBD1 (6 bases). CDR3 length: 15 amino acids. Germline CDR1 reads KGHDR; CDR2 reads SFDVKD. V shed 9 bases and J shed 7 bases, with 21 bases lying between them. The CDR3 reads CATGDRTAPANEQFF. The CDR3 DNA sequence: TGTGCCACCGGGGATAGGACAGCCCCCGCTAATGAGCAGTTCTTC.

The V gene is TRBV30, the J gene TRBJ2-7; D assignment may be TRBD1 or TRBD2 (5 bases each). CDR1 is GTSNPN, CDR2 SVGIG, per germline (reference sequence). V was pared by 2 bases and J by 3 bases, with 17 bases between. The CDR3 is 15 residues long. As DNA, the CDR3 is TGTGCCTGGAGTTACGTTGGACGTGGGGGCTACGAGCAGTACTTC. As protein: CAWSYVGRGGYEQYF. The whole variable domain, filled in from reference TRBV30 and TRBJ2-7, reads SQTIHQWPATLVQPVGSPLSLECTVEGTSNPNLYWYRQAAGRGLQLLFYSVGIGQISSEVPQNLSASRPQDRQFILSSKKLLLSDSGFYLCAWSYVGRGGYEQYFGPGTRLTVT.

The chain employs TRBV11-2 and TRBJ2-7, with 7 bases identical to TRBD1. Germline V gene data show CDR1 as SGHAT and CDR2 as FQNNGV. This CDR3 comprises 17 residues. Germline trimming cut 5 bases from V and 3 bases from J; bases unmatched to any gene: 16. The CDR3 region is CASSPTPPDRKGYEQYF. The DNA for the CDR3 is TGTGCCAGCAGCCCTACACCGCCGGACAGGAAGGGCTACGAGCAGTACTTC.

In its sample, this clone was seen once. The chain recombines TRBV6-1 with TRBJ2-7; D gene ambiguous. The CDR3 has 15 residues. The V and J ends lost 1 base and 2 bases respectively, with 12 bases between them. In germline, CDR1 is MNHNS, CDR2 SASEGT. The DNA of the CDR3 is TGTGCCAGCAGTGAAGGGGCAATACCGCCCTACGAGCAGTACTTC. Amino acids: CASSEGAIPPYEQYF.

The V gene is TRBV27, the J gene TRBJ2-1, with TRBD2 matching 14 bases. Germline-derived CDR1 and CDR2 are MNHEY and SMNVEV (reference sequence). This CDR3 contains 14 residues. J lost 12 bases, V lost 4 bases, and 5 bases had no gene match. The CDR3 region has the DNA TGTGCCAGCAGTTGGGGACTAGCGGGAGTGGGGCAGTTCTTC. This translates into CASSWGLAGVGQFF.

The chain links TRBV6-2 or TRBV6-3 to TRBJ2-1; D is uncertain. CDR3 length: 13 residues. Germline lookup yields CDR1 MNHEY and CDR2 SVGEGT. V lost 2 bases, J lost 10 bases, and 12 bases lay in between. This CDR3 is CASSYGNSGEQFF. The CDR3 coding sequence is TGTGCCAGCAGTTACGGGAACTCCGGGGAGCAGTTCTTC.

The chain couples TRBV14 to TRBJ1-4; D possibly corresponds to TRBD1 (6 bases). Germline lookup yields CDR1 SGHDN and CDR2 FVKESK. V lost 1 base and J lost 3, with 9 bases in between. CDR3 length: 15 residues. The CDR3 coding sequence is TGTGCCAGCAGCCAAGGGGGGGCACCTAATGAAAAACTGTTTTTT. Amino acids: CASSQGGAPNEKLFF.

The rearrangement joins TRBV19 to TRBJ1-3; D is unclear. The CDR3 runs 18 residues. V was trimmed by 3 bases and J by 0 bases, leaving 18 bases between them. Germline CDR1 reads LNHDA; CDR2 reads SQIVND (reference sequence). CDR3 protein: CASSMASVGQHSGNTIYF. The CDR3 DNA reads as TGTGCCAGTAGTATGGCGTCCGTCGGGCAGCACTCTGGAAACACCATATATTTT.

The genes are TRBV27 and TRBJ2-7; possibly TRBD1 for D (6 bases). The CDR3 covers 15 residues. Germline lookup yields CDR1 MNHEY and CDR2 SMNVEV (reference sequence). Between the trimmed V and J ends, which lost 0 bases and 3 bases, there was a span of 12 bases. The CDR3 loop reads CASSLSPTGYYEQYF. The CDR3 DNA follows: TGTGCCAGCAGTTTATCCCCCACAGGGTACTACGAGCAGTACTTC.

The J gene is TRBJ2-7, the V gene TRBV28; D perhaps matches TRBD2 (6 bases). V was cut by 3 bases and J by 0 bases, with 15 bases left in between. Germline V gives CDR1 MDHEN, CDR2 SYDVKM. This CDR3 is 16 amino acids long. Here the CDR3 DNA reads TGTGCCAGCAGTTTCTCCTCGGCTAGCGTCTCCTACGAGCAGTACTTC. It translates to CASSFSSASVSYEQYF.

This chain joins TRBV11-2 and TRBJ2-1; D may be TRBD1 (6 bases). The V end lost 3 bases, the J end lost 9 bases, and 6 bases lay between the germline ends. CDR3 length equals 11 residues. Germline values: CDR1 SGHAT, CDR2 FQNNGV. This chain's CDR3 is CASSLTGEQFF. The CDR3 DNA reads as TGTGCCAGCAGCTTGACAGGTGAGCAGTTCTTC. Looking up the rest from reference TRBV11-2 and TRBJ2-1 gives the full variable domain: EAGVAQSPRYKIIEKRQSVAFWCNPISGHATLYWYQQILGQGPKLLIQFQNNGVVDDSQLPKDRFSAERLKGVDSTLKIQPAKLEDSAVYLCASSLTGEQFFGPGTRLTVL.

The chain joins TRBV6-5 to TRBJ2-3; D unresolved. Between the trimmed V and J ends, which lost 0 bases and 4 bases, there was a span of 11 bases. This CDR3 spans 15 amino acids. Per the germline V gene, CDR1 is MNHEY and CDR2 is SVGAGI. CDR3 residues: CASSYSESRSDTQYF. CDR3 DNA sequence: TGTGCCAGCAGTTACTCCGAAAGCAGATCAGATACGCAGTATTTT.

The rearrangement links TRBV7-9 to TRBJ2-5, with 7 bases that match TRBD2. The J segment lost 3 bases and the V segment lost 1 base, leaving 8 bases of the junction unmatched. Germline V gene data show CDR1 as SEHNR and CDR2 as FQNEAQ (reference sequence). The CDR3 extends over 16 amino acids. CDR3 protein: CASSLVIGDYKETQYF. The CDR3, as DNA: TGTGCCAGCAGCTTAGTGATAGGGGACTATAAAGAGACCCAGTACTTC.

In regard to this clone: Other DNA sequences in this specimen translate into the identical CDR3. The chain is built from TRBV27 and TRBJ2-1; D possibly corresponds to TRBD2 (6 bases). Trimming shortened V by 6 bases and J by 4 bases, and 10 bases separated the two germline ends. From germline, CDR1 is MNHEY and CDR2 SMNVEV (reference sequence). CDR3 length: 13 amino acids. CDR3 sequence: CASRRDSYNEQFF. CDR3 sequence (DNA): TGTGCCAGCAGGAGGGACTCTTACAATGAGCAGTTCTTC.

The rearrangement joins TRBV12-3 or TRBV12-4 to TRBJ2-3; the D gene is possibly TRBD2 (5 bases). V was shortened by 6 bases and J by 8 bases, with 9 bases between the two germline ends. The CDR3 is 11 residues long. The CDR3, as DNA: TGTGCCAGCAGAGGACTTACTACGCAGTATTTT. Protein: CASRGLTTQYF.

The rearrangement links TRBV19 to TRBJ1-3; perhaps TRBD1 as D (6 bases). Germline-derived CDR1 and CDR2 are LNHDA and SQIVND (reference sequence). Trimming took 6 bases from V and 7 from J, leaving 16 bases between them. This CDR3 comprises 14 residues. CDR3: CASSLTGLGNTIYF. As DNA, the CDR3 is TGTGCCAGTAGCCTGACAGGCTTGGGGAACACCATATATTTT.